This T cell receptor (beta chain) derives from a study of blood T cell repertoires in COVID-19. Across the study: There were acute and convalescent COVID-19 samples, and they came from the United States, Italy and Spain. Sources were T cells, B-cell-depleted T cells, or PBMCs; the material itself was cDNA or gDNA.

Authors' data handling: By means of reference gene primer amplification, nucleated cell counts were estimated. The data were produced by immunoSEQ multiplex PCR, yet TCRdb's version contains in-frame clones alone and is incomplete. The V and J calls and clone size were taken over from that table, and D and trimming were inferred from the DNA. This table has about 160,000 clones, over 65% appearing once. CDR3 length: 16 amino acids. CDR1 and CDR2 from the germline V gene are KGHDR and SFDVKD. Trimming took 0 bases from V and 8 from J; bases not matched to a gene: 4. The receptor's source is a man aged 55 to 70 with acute or convalescent COVID-19. The sample consisted of peripheral blood. This chain connects TRBV24-1 to TRBJ2-1; 12 bases are shared with TRBD1. The chain's CDR3 is CATSDLGTGGPDEQFF. The CDR3 region has the DNA TGTGCCACCAGTGATTTGGGGACAGGGGGCCCGGATGAGCAGTTCTTC.